This T cell receptor beta chain comes out of a study of regulatory T cells in long-lasting Graves disease. Germline CDR1 MDHEN, CDR2 SYDVKM. V lost 7 bases to trimming and J lost 2 bases, with 18 bases between them. This CDR3 is 16 amino acids long. Relying on iRepertoire HTBI primers and Arm-PCR of CDR3 regions, the team built TCR beta libraries. TCRdb passed the multiplex PCR reads through MiXCR, listing each CDR3 protein once. The data contain more than 300,000 distinct CDR3 sequences, 12% of them singletons. To note about this clonotype: A clone one base away is much larger, so this may be a read error.

Time point indicated: newly diagnosed GD, antithyroid drugs for less than 3 months. The TCR library was prepared using RNA isolated from PBMCs. Clinicians diagnosed Graves' disease using American Thyroid Association guidelines. The sample was also linked to a second study, of T cells in Graves' hyperthyroidism and ophthalmopathy.

The clonotype comes from a woman between 18 and 29 years old with Graves disease. The V and J genes are TRBV28 and TRBJ1-5, with TRBD1 as a possible D gene (6 bases). Sequencing was performed on peripheral blood mononuclear cells (PBMCs), taken at new diagnosis, from a patient treated with antithyroid drugs. The CDR3 loop reads CASTPGDRYGNQPQHF. The DNA of the CDR3 is TGTGCCAGCACTCCCGGAGACAGGTACGGCAATCAGCCCCAGCATTTT.